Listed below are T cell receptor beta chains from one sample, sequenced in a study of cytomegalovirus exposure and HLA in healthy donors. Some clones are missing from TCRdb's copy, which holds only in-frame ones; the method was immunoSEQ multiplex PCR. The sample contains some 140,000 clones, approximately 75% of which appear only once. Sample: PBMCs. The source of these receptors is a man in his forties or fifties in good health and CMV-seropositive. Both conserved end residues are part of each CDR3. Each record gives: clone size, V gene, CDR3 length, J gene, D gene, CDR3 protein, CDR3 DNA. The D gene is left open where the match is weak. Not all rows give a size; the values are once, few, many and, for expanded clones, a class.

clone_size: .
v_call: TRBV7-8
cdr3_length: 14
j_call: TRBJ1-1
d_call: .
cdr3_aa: CASSLVPGVTEAFF
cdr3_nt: TGTGCCAGCAGCTTAGTACCGGGGGTCACTGAAGCTTTCTTT

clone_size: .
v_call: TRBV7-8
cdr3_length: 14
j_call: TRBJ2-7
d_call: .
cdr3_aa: CASSNGRPPYEQYF
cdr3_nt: TGTGCCAGCAGCAACGGCAGGCCGCCCTACGAGCAGTACTTC

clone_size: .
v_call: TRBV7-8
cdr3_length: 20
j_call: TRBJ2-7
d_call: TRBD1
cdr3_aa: CASSSNGGGQGGILIYEQYF
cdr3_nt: TGTGCCAGCAGCTCAAATGGCGGGGGACAGGGGGGGATCCTTATCTACGAGCAGTACTTC

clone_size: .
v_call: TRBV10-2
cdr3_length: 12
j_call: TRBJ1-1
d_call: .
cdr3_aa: CASSEWSTEAFF
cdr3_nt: TGCGCCAGCAGTGAATGGAGCACTGAAGCTTTCTTT

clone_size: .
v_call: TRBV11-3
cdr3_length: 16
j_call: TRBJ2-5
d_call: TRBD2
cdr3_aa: CASTLGTSGPQETQYF
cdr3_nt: TGTGCCAGCACCCTTGGGACTAGCGGGCCCCAAGAGACCCAGTACTTC

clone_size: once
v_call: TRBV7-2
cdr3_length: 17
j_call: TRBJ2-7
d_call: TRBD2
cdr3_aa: CASSFTSWGLANYEQYF
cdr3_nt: TGTGCCAGCAGTTTTACTTCATGGGGACTAGCAAACTACGAGCAGTACTTC

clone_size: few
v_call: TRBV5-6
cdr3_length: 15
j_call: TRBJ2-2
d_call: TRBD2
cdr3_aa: CASSLGGGTTGELFF
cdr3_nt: TGTGCCAGCAGCTTGGGCGGGGGAACCACCGGGGAGCTGTTTTTT

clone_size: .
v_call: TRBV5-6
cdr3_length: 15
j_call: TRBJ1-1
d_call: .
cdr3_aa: CASSGNGGRDTEAFF
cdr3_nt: TGTGCCAGCTCCGGTAACGGGGGGCGGGACACTGAAGCTTTCTTT

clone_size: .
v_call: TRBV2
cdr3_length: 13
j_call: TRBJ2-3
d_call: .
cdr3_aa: CASSEVGTGSPYF
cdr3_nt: .

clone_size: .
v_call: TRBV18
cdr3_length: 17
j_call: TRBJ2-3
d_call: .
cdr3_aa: CASSQRITGSGIDTQYF
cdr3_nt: TGTGCCAGCTCCCAAAGGATTACAGGCTCAGGGATAGATACGCAGTATTTT

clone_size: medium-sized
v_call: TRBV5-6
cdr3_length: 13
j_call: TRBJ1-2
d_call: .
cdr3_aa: CASSYTGFDGYTF
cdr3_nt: TGTGCCAGCAGCTATACAGGGTTCGACGGCTACACCTTC

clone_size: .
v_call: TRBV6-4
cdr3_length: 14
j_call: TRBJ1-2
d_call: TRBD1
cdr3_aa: CASSLEGQGYGYTF
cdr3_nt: TGTGCCAGCAGTTTGGAGGGACAGGGCTATGGCTACACCTTC

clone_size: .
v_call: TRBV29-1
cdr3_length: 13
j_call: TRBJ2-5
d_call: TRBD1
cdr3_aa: CSVASRQGLDQYF
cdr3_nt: TGCAGCGTTGCGAGCCGACAGGGTCTCGATCAGTACTTC

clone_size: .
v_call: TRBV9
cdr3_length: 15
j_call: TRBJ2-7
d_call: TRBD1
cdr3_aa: CASSLEGQSSYEQYF
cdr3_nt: TGTGCCAGCAGCTTAGAGGGACAGAGCTCCTACGAGCAGTACTTC

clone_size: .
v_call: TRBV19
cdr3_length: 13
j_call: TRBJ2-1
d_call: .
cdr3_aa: CASSHVTTNEQFF
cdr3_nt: TGTGCCAGTAGCCACGTCACTACGAATGAGCAGTTCTTC

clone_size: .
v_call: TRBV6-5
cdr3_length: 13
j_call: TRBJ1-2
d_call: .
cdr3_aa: CASSYGAGYGYTF
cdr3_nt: TGTGCCAGCAGTTACGGCGCGGGGTATGGCTACACCTTC

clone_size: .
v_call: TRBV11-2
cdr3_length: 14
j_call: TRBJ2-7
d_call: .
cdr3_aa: CASRAQDYSYEQYF
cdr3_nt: TGTGCCAGCCGAGCACAGGACTACTCCTACGAGCAGTACTTC

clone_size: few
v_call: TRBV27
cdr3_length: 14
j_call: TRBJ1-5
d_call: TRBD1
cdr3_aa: CASSSDREGQPQHF
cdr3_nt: TGTGCCAGCAGTTCGGACAGGGAGGGACAGCCCCAGCATTTT

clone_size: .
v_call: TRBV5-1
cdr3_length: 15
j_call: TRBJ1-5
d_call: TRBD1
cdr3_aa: CASSPRTGDNQPQHF
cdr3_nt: TGCGCCAGCAGCCCCCGGACAGGGGACAATCAGCCCCAGCATTTT

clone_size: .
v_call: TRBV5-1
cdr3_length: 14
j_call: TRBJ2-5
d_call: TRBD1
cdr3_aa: CASSGTGGTETQYF
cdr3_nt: TGCGCCAGCAGCGGGACAGGGGGGACGGAGACCCAGTACTTC

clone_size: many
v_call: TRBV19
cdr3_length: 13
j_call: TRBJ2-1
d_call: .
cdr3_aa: CASSPRGYNEQFF
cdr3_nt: TGTGCCAGTAGTCCTCGGGGCTACAATGAGCAGTTCTTC

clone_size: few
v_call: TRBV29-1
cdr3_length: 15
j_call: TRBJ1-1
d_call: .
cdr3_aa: CSARRDEGGGTEAFF
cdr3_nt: TGCAGCGCCCGACGAGACGAGGGGGGAGGGACTGAAGCTTTCTTT

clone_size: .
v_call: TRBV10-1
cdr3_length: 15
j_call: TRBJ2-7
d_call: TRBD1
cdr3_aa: CASSDGTGGSYEQYF
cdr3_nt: TGCGCCAGCAGTGATGGGACAGGGGGATCCTACGAGCAGTACTTC

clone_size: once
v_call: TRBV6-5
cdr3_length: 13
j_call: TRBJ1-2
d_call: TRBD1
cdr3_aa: CASRDRGNYGYTF
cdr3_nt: TGTGCCAGCAGAGACAGGGGGAACTATGGCTACACCTTC

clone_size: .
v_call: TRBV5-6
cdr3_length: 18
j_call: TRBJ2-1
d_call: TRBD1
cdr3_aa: CASSFSGTGVISVDEQFF
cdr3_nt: TGTGCCAGCAGCTTCTCCGGGACAGGGGTTATTTCAGTCGATGAGCAGTTCTTC

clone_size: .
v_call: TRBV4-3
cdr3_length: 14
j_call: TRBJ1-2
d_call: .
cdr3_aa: CASSQTHGAGGYTF
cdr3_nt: TGCGCCAGCAGCCAAACCCACGGAGCCGGGGGCTACACCTTC

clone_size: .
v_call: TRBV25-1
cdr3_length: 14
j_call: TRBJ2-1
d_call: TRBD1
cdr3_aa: CASSAQGAVNEQFF
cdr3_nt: TGTGCCAGCAGTGCTCAGGGGGCGGTTAATGAGCAGTTCTTC

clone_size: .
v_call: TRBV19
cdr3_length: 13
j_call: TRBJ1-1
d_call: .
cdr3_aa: CASSKQGNTEAFF
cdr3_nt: TGTGCCAGTAGTAAACAGGGGAACACTGAAGCTTTCTTT

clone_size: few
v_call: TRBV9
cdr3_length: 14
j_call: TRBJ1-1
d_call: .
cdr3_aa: CASSVGHLNTEAFF
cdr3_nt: TGTGCCAGCAGCGTTGGACACTTGAACACTGAAGCTTTCTTT

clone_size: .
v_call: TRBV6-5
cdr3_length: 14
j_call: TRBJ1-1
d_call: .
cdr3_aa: CASRFNRENTEAFF
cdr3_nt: TGTGCCAGCAGGTTCAACAGGGAGAACACTGAAGCTTTCTTT

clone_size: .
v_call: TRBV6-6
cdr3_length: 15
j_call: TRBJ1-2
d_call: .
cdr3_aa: CASSRRQGNNYGYTF
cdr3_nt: TGTGCCAGCAGCCGACGGCAGGGGAATAACTATGGCTACACCTTC

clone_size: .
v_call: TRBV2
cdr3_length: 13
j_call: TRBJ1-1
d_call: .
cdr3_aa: CASRADRNTEAFF
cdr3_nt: TGTGCCAGCAGGGCGGACAGGAACACTGAAGCTTTCTTT

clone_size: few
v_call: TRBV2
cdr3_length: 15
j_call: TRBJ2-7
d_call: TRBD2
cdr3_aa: CASRGGLAVMDEQYF
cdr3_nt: TGTGCCAGCAGGGGGGGACTAGCGGTGATGGACGAGCAGTACTTC

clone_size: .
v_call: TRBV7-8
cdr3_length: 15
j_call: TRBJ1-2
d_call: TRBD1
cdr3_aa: CASSFGQGGNYGYTF
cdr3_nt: TGTGCCAGCAGCTTCGGACAGGGGGGGAACTATGGCTACACCTTC

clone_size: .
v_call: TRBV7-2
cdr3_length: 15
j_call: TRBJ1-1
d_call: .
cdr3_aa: CASSLSSQAHTEAFF
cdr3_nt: TGTGCCAGCAGCTTATCCAGTCAAGCGCACACTGAAGCTTTCTTT

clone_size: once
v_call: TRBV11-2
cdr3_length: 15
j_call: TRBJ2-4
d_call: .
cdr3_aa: CASRHTGVAKNIQYF
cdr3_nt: TGTGCCAGCAGACATACGGGGGTAGCCAAAAACATTCAGTACTTC

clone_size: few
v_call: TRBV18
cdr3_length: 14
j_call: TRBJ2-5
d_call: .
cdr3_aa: CASSPASAQETQYF
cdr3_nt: TGTGCCAGCTCACCGGCTAGCGCCCAAGAGACCCAGTACTTC

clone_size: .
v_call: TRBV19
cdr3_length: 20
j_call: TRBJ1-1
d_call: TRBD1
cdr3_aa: CASSMGGTGTGARTRTEAFF
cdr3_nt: TGTGCCAGTAGTATGGGGGGGACCGGGACAGGGGCACGTACCCGCACTGAAGCTTTCTTT